What follows describes a single T cell receptor (beta chain). The sequenced target, TCR beta, came from blood CD8+ and CD4+ T cells. Those who served as multiple sclerosis controls were treatment-naive patients with stable or active relapsing-remitting disease. RNA, at roughly 0.45 to 1 ug, was reverse transcribed with random hexamers. TCR beta CDR3 was amplified by immunoSEQ multiplex PCR. This amplification extended across 54 Vbeta and 13 Jbeta segments. TCRdb re-derived calls from the immunoSEQ multiplex PCR reads in MiXCR, one entry per CDR3 protein. The top ten clones hold around 0.082% of a sample with approximately 200,000 distinct CDR3 sequences, approximately 95% of them seen once. The data stem from a study of CD8 T cells in Susac syndrome. Germline V gene lookup returns CDR1 KGHSH and CDR2 LQKENI. The CDR3 extends over 13 amino acids. Unmatched junction bases numbered 4, after V lost 4 bases and J lost 5 bases.

Input material: CD4+ T cells from PBMCs. This receptor was obtained from a human donor with multiple sclerosis. The chain employs TRBV18 and TRBJ2-5; 7 bases agree with TRBD1. Here the CDR3 reads CASSQGAGETQYF. CDR3 DNA: TGTGCCAGCTCACAGGGGGCCGGGGAGACCCAGTACTTC.